The rows below give T cell receptor beta chains drawn from one sample of a study of cytotoxic CD8 clonotypes in ibrutinib-treated CLL. This table comes from immunoSEQ multiplex PCR, and its TCRdb copy is limited to in-frame clones, with some not included. The sample includes fewer than 400,000 clones, around 66% seen only once; the top ten take 6% to 6.5%. The starting material was PBMCs, obtained after 36 months of ibrutinib treatment. The receptors derive from a human donor with chronic lymphocytic leukemia. CDR3s include the opening cysteine and the closing phenylalanine or tryptophan. D genes are given only for firm matches. For some rows the clone size is stated as once, few or many, or as a class when expanded; others skip it.

j_call	clone_size	v_call	d_call	cdr3_aa	cdr3_nt
TRBJ2-1	.	TRBV9	.	CASSVAHRVNEQFF	TGTGCCAGCAGCGTAGCTCACAGGGTCAATGAGCAGTTCTTC
TRBJ2-5	few	TRBV18	.	CASSPSAGNEETQYF	TGTGCCAGCTCACCCTCCGCGGGGAACGAAGAGACCCAGTACTTC
TRBJ1-1	.	TRBV13	.	CASSLVGETGRNTEAFF	TGTGCCAGCAGCTTAGTAGGGGAGACGGGAAGGAACACTGAAGCTTTCTTT
TRBJ1-2	.	TRBV28	TRBD1	CASTIDRGFYGYTF	TGTGCCAGCACCATCGACAGGGGGTTCTATGGCTACACCTTC
TRBJ2-5	few	TRBV6-5	.	CASSSGRVQETQYF	TGTGCCAGCAGTTCGGGTCGGGTTCAAGAGACCCAGTACTTC
TRBJ1-6	.	TRBV9	.	CASSLIGSYNSPLHF	TGTGCCAGCAGCCTAATAGGCTCCTATAATTCACCCCTCCACTTT
TRBJ1-5	.	TRBV12-5	TRBD1	CASGLGQGGNQPQHF	TGTGCTAGTGGTTTGGGACAGGGAGGGAATCAGCCCCAGCATTTT
TRBJ1-2	.	TRBV7-6	.	CASSPGRLPTYGYTF	TGTGCCAGCAGCCCCGGACGACTCCCAACCTATGGCTACACCTTC
TRBJ1-4	few	TRBV6-5	.	CASSYTTTNEKLFF	TGTGCCAGCAGTTACACGACAACTAATGAAAAACTGTTTTTT
TRBJ2-7	.	TRBV27	.	CASSYQPGTSYEQYF	TGTGCCAGCAGTTACCAACCTGGGACATCCTACGAGCAGTACTTC
TRBJ2-1	few	TRBV10-3	.	CAIQLLAQAEQFF	TGTGCCATTCAGTTGTTAGCGCAGGCTGAGCAGTTCTTC
TRBJ2-2	once	TRBV19	.	CASSISGNTGELFF	TGTGCCAGTAGTATTTCAGGGAACACCGGGGAGCTGTTTTTT
TRBJ2-3	.	TRBV5-1	.	CASSLHGLGTSTDTQYF	TGCGCCAGCAGCCTGCATGGTTTGGGGACTAGCACAGATACGCAGTATTTT
TRBJ2-6	few	TRBV15	.	CATSRDRPTAGANVLTF	TGTGCCACCAGCAGAGATCGTCCGACAGCTGGGGCCAACGTCCTGACTTTC
TRBJ2-1	.	TRBV13	TRBD2	CASSSPLAGKARFF	TGTGCCAGCAGCTCCCCACTAGCGGGGAAGGCGCGGTTCTTC
TRBJ2-7	.	TRBV29-1	TRBD2	CSVPGTSGSYEQYF	TGCAGCGTCCCCGGGACTAGCGGGAGTTACGAGCAGTACTTC
TRBJ2-2	.	TRBV4-2	.	CASSQELSDRTGELFF	TGTGCCAGCAGCCAAGAACTTTCGGACCGAACCGGGGAGCTGTTTTTT
TRBJ1-2	.	TRBV15	.	CATSREERGYTF	TGTGCCACCAGCAGAGAGGAACGGGGCTACACCTTC
TRBJ2-7	.	TRBV19	TRBD2	CASSSTGTRGEQYF	TGTGCCAGTAGTTCAACCGGGACTAGGGGCGAGCAGTACTTC
TRBJ2-5	.	TRBV5-1	.	CASSLVGDQETQYF	TGCGCCAGCAGCTTGGTCGGAGATCAAGAGACCCAGTACTTC
TRBJ2-7	.	TRBV11-2	.	CASSLGGRYYEQYF	TGTGCCAGCAGCTTAGGGGGCAGATACTACGAGCAGTACTTC
TRBJ1-5	.	TRBV5-4	.	CASSLEDQPQHF	TGTGCCAGCAGCTTGGAGGATCAGCCCCAGCATTTT
TRBJ2-2	few	TRBV6-5	.	CASRAGGAGELFF	TGTGCCAGCAGGGCAGGTGGCGCCGGGGAGCTGTTTTTT
TRBJ2-3	.	TRBV7-8	TRBD2	CASSLALGLAGADTQYF	TGTGCCAGCAGCTTAGCGCTGGGACTAGCGGGAGCAGATACGCAGTATTTT
TRBJ1-5	.	TRBV19	TRBD1	CASSRDRIDQPQHF	TGTGCCAGTAGTAGGGACAGGATCGATCAGCCCCAGCATTTT
TRBJ2-7	.	TRBV11-2	TRBD2	CASSLEAGSSYEQYF	TGTGCCAGCAGCTTGGAAGCGGGGTCAAGCTACGAGCAGTACTTC
TRBJ2-7	.	TRBV9	TRBD1	CASSPRTGHRIYEQYF	TGTGCCAGCAGCCCCCGGACAGGGCATAGAATCTACGAGCAGTACTTC
TRBJ2-6	.	TRBV5-1	TRBD2	CASTRLAGNSGANVLTF	TGCGCCAGCACCAGACTAGCGGGGAACTCTGGGGCCAACGTCCTGACTTTC
TRBJ1-2	.	TRBV12-5	.	CASGLVLKRELTGPSLYGYTF	TGTGCTAGTGGTTTGGTACTGAAGCGGGAACTAACCGGGCCGTCACTCTATGGCTACACCTTC
TRBJ2-7	.	TRBV11-2	.	CASSLGAGSEQYF	TGTGCCAGCAGCTTAGGGGCAGGCAGCGAGCAGTACTTC
TRBJ1-5	.	TRBV4-1	.	CASSQETGLRNQPQHF	TGCGCCAGCAGCCAAGAGACAGGTTTGCGAAATCAGCCCCAGCATTTT